The clone carrying this T cell receptor (beta chain) was seen a handful of times. Its antigen is unidentified. The sample originates from a study of OX40 agonist ivuxolimab in advanced cancers. About the study: Patients received the agonistic anti-OX40 (CD134) antibody ivuxolimab. Three partial responders included one hepatocellular carcinoma patient and two cutaneous melanoma patients. General study findings and limits: CD4+ T cells averaged fewer expanded clones than CD8+ T cells. In the 0.1 to 3.0 mg/kg range, CD4+ and CD8+ blood T cells had expanded clonally by week 6.

V lost 5 bases and J lost 4; bases outside the gene matches: 8. Germline assignment: CDR1 SGHNT and CDR2 YENEEA. The CDR3 totals 17 residues. Repertoires were generated with immunoSEQ multiplex PCR, while TCRdb's copy carries only in-frame clones and drops some. The sample consists of more than 20,000 clones, roughly 66% of them appearing once. The gene calls are TRBV11-3 and TRBJ2-1, with 13 positions matching TRBD2. Material: CD4+ or CD8+ T cells sorted from blood, obtained in a trial of the OX40 agonist ivuxolimab. The source of this sequence is an adult with an advanced solid tumor such as melanoma, head and neck, liver or kidney cancer. The CDR3 loop reads CASSTRTSGGHYNEQFF. DNA for the CDR3: TGTGCCAGCAGCACTAGGACTAGCGGGGGTCATTACAATGAGCAGTTCTTC.